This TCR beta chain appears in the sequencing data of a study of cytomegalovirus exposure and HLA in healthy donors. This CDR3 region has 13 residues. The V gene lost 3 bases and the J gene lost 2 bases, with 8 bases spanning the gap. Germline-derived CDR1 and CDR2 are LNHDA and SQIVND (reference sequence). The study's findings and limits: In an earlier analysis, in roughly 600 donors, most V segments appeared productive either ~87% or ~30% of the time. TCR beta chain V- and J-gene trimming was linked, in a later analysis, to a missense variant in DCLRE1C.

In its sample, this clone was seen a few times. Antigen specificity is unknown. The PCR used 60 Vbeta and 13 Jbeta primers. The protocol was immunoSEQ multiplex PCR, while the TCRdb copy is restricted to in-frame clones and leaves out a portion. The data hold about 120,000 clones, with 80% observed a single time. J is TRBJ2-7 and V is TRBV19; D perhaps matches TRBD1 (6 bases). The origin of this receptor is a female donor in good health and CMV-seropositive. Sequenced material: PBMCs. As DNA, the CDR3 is TGTGCCAGTAGTATGGGGGCCCCCTACGAGCAGTACTTC. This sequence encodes CASSMGAPYEQYF.